Presented here are 19 T cell receptor beta chains from one specimen sequenced in a study of tissue T cells after allogeneic stem cell transplantation. Profiling relied on immunoSEQ multiplex PCR, and the TCRdb table lists in-frame clones only, not all of them. This sample has 4,000 to 6,000 clones; approximately 70% occur once, and the top ten carry about 25%. The material was duodenal tissue, obtained at autopsy. The receptors come from a female patient aged 18-55 years with steroid-refractory graft-versus-host disease after an allogeneic stem cell transplant. These T cells may partly come from the graft donor.

The V gene is TRBV20-1, the J gene TRBJ1-5; D remains unclear. The CDR3 is 11 amino acids. The germline V gene encodes CDR1 DFQATT and CDR2 SNEGSKA (reference sequence). The V end lost 1 base, the J end lost 11 bases, and 9 bases lay between the germline ends. The CDR3 loop is CSARVLGTQHF. CDR3 in DNA: TGCAGTGCTAGAGTCCTGGGGACCCAGCATTTT.

The CDR3 sequence: CASSGQGGGELFF. For the CDR3, the DNA is TGCGCCAGCAGCGGGCAGGGAGGCGGGGAGCTGTTTTTT. This chain links TRBV4-1 with TRBJ2-2; maybe TRBD2 (6 bases). Germline CDR1 and CDR2: MGHRA and YSYEKL. The V gene lost 5 bases and the J gene lost 7 bases, with 11 bases spanning the gap. The CDR3 totals 13 residues.

V and J are TRBV6-5 and TRBJ1-1; maybe TRBD1 (5 bases). Germline-derived CDR1 and CDR2 are MNHEY and SVGAGI. V was cut by 5 bases and J by 5 bases, with 15 bases left in between. This CDR3 spans 14 amino acids. CDR3 nucleotides: TGTGCCAGCAGTCGACAGCTCCCAGGAACTGAAGCTTTCTTT. This encodes CASSRQLPGTEAFF.

This chain uses TRBV5-1 with TRBJ2-1; no clear D gene. Germline assignment: CDR1 SGHRS and CDR2 YFSETQ. The CDR3 length is 13 residues. The V gene lost 1 base and the J gene lost 4 bases, with 6 bases spanning the gap. CDR3 DNA sequence: TGCGCCAGCAGCTTGTACATTTACAATGAGCAGTTCTTC. Its translation is CASSLYIYNEQFF.

CDR3 sequence: CASSQGRGQAGKAFF. CDR3 coding DNA: TGCGCCAGCAGCCAGGGGAGGGGACAGGCGGGAAAAGCTTTCTTT. This chain joins TRBV5-1 and TRBJ1-1; the match to TRBD1 covers 8 bases. Per germline, CDR1 SGHRS and CDR2 YFSETQ. This CDR3 region has 15 residues. V was pared by 4 bases and J by 9 bases, with 14 bases of the junction left unmatched.

The sample holds a few counts of this clone. The V call is TRBV5-1, the J call TRBJ2-7, with D perhaps given as TRBD1 or TRBD2 (5 bases each). The CDR3 runs 13 residues. V was clipped by 4 bases and J by 4 bases, with 12 bases between them. The germline CDR1 and CDR2 sequences are SGHRS and YFSETQ. CDR3 nucleotides: TGCGCCAGCAGCACCCGGGACGGATACGAGCAGTACTTC. Amino acid sequence: CASSTRDGYEQYF.

The chain is built from TRBV27 and TRBJ2-7; 10 bases agree with TRBD1. V was clipped by 7 bases and J by 3 bases; unmatched bases: 9. The CDR3 is made up of 15 amino acids. Germline CDR1 is MNHEY and CDR2 is SMNVEV (reference sequence). The chain's CDR3 is CASTRGQGSYYEQYF. The CDR3 DNA reads as TGTGCCAGCACCCGGGGACAGGGGAGTTACTACGAGCAGTACTTC.

The chain uses TRBV5-1 and TRBJ1-2, with a tentative D call TRBD1 (5 bases). Germline values: CDR1 SGHRS, CDR2 YFSETQ. This CDR3 spans 13 amino acids. Trimming shortened V by 4 bases and J by 8 bases, and 15 bases separated the two germline ends. DNA for the CDR3: TGCGCCAGCAGCCTGGGACTGAGTGGGGGCTACACCTTC. It is translated as CASSLGLSGGYTF. The full variable domain, its missing parts supplied by reference TRBV5-1 and TRBJ1-2, is KAGVTQTPRYLIKTRGQQVTLSCSPISGHRSVSWYQQTPGQGLQFLFEYFSETQRNKGNFPGRFSGRQFSNSRSEMNVSTLELGDSALYLCASSLGLSGGYTFGSGTRLTVV.

By share, this clone ranks as hyperexpanded (1% or more). V usage is TRBV4-1 and J usage is TRBJ1-5; D is uncertain. The CDR3 has 15 amino acids. The V gene's germline CDR1 is MGHRA and CDR2 YSYEKL. V was cut by 0 bases and J by 0 bases, with 6 bases left in between. The CDR3 DNA sequence: TGCGCCAGCAGCCAAGAGCAGTATAGCAATCAGCCCCAGCATTTT. Its translation is CASSQEQYSNQPQHF.

This clone was seen just once. This chain joins TRBV7-2 and TRBJ1-5; D not certain. Trimming shortened V by 1 base and J by 7 bases, and 11 bases separated the two germline ends. Germline V gene sequence: CDR1 SGHTA, CDR2 FQGNSA. The CDR3 loop spans 14 amino acids. The CDR3 DNA sequence: TGTGCCAGCAGCTTAGGTTTATCTGGGCAGCCCCAGCATTTT. It is translated as CASSLGLSGQPQHF.

CDR3 in amino acids: CASSSEVDYGYTF. CDR3 sequence (DNA): TGCGCCAGCAGCTCGGAAGTCGACTATGGCTACACCTTC. This chain connects TRBV5-1 to TRBJ1-2, with D unclear. The CDR3 covers 13 residues. With 3 bases removed from V and 3 bases from J, the gap between germline ends came to 9 bases. CDR1 SGHRS and CDR2 YFSETQ come from the germline V gene. Using reference TRBV5-1 and TRBJ1-2 for the parts outside the CDR3, the full variable domain is KAGVTQTPRYLIKTRGQQVTLSCSPISGHRSVSWYQQTPGQGLQFLFEYFSETQRNKGNFPGRFSGRQFSNSRSEMNVSTLELGDSALYLCASSSEVDYGYTFGSGTRLTVV.

The gene calls are TRBV5-4 and TRBJ1-2, with D possibly matching TRBD1 (5 bases). This CDR3 has 14 amino acids. V was clipped by 0 bases and J by 7 bases, with 13 bases between them. Germline V gene data show CDR1 as SGHNT and CDR2 as YYREEE (reference sequence). CDR3 sequence reads: CASSLGWGQGGYTF. Written as DNA, the CDR3 is TGTGCCAGCAGCTTGGGGTGGGGCCAGGGTGGCTACACCTTC.

The CDR3 sequence: CASSIGQGMSPLHF. The CDR3, as DNA: TGCGCCAGCAGCATAGGACAGGGGATGTCACCCCTCCACTTT. The chain employs TRBV5-1 and TRBJ1-6, with 9 bases lining up with TRBD1. Per the germline V gene, CDR1 is SGHRS and CDR2 is YFSETQ. V trimming: 4 bases; J trimming: 10 bases; junction bases outside the gene matches: 6. The CDR3 covers 14 residues.

The chain employs TRBV7-9 and TRBJ1-2; D is possibly TRBD1 (6 bases). The V and J ends lost 1 base and 3 bases respectively, with 9 bases between them. The CDR3 runs 14 residues. The germline V gene has CDR1 SEHNR and CDR2 FQNEAQ (reference sequence). The CDR3 region is CASSLVGGHYGYTF. The CDR3 nucleotides read TGTGCCAGCAGCTTAGTGGGGGGCCACTATGGCTACACCTTC.

This chain joins TRBV5-1 and TRBJ2-7; D is unclear. The length of the CDR3 is 11 residues. Germline V gives CDR1 SGHRS, CDR2 YFSETQ. V lost 4 bases and J lost 3, with 5 bases in between. The DNA of the CDR3 is TGCGCCAGCAGCATCCACTACGAGCAGTACTTC. The encoded protein is CASSIHYEQYF.

The J gene is TRBJ2-3, the V gene TRBV4-1; D is undetermined. V gave up 4 bases and J gave up 5 bases, with 16 bases separating them. The germline V gene has CDR1 MGHRA and CDR2 YSYEKL. The length of the CDR3 is 15 residues. The CDR3 DNA reads as TGCGCCAGCAGCCCCGTTCCGGTAGAGAGAGATACGCAGTATTTT. Translating gives CASSPVPVERDTQYF.

V gene TRBV2 combines with J gene TRBJ2-7, with 7 bases identical to TRBD1. Per the germline V gene, CDR1 is SNHLY and CDR2 is FYNNEI. This CDR3 is built from 15 residues. The junction had 4 bases not matched to a gene; V was cut back by 2 bases and J by 0 bases. The CDR3 DNA follows: TGTGCCAGCAGTGAAAGGGACAGTAGCTCCTACGAGCAGTACTTC. Translated: CASSERDSSSYEQYF. Complete variable domain (other parts from reference TRBV2 and TRBJ2-7): EPEVTQTPSHQVTQMGQEVILRCVPISNHLYFYWYRQILGQKVEFLVSFYNNEISEKSEIFDDQFSVERPDGSNFTLKIRSTKLEDSAMYFCASSERDSSSYEQYFGPGTRLTVT.

The rearrangement joins TRBV5-1 to TRBJ2-3; D ambiguous. CDR1 is SGHRS, CDR2 YFSETQ, per germline. This CDR3 has 16 amino acids. Deletions cut 0 bases from V and 0 bases from J, with 11 bases between. DNA of the CDR3: TGCGCCAGCAGCTTGGGGGGTCGATCTAGCACAGATACGCAGTATTTT. Residues: CASSLGGRSSTDTQYF.

The rearrangement joins TRBV4-1 to TRBJ2-2; D gene uncertain. The V end was cut by 4 bases, the J end by 4 bases, with 19 bases between. Germline V gene data show CDR1 as MGHRA and CDR2 as YSYEKL. The CDR3 is made up of 17 amino acids. This CDR3 reads CASSLLGRRSPTGELFF. CDR3 sequence (DNA): TGCGCCAGCAGCCTCCTCGGGCGGCGGAGCCCCACCGGGGAGCTGTTTTTT.